Listed below are T cell receptor beta chains from one sample, sequenced in a study of patients and donors after allogeneic stem cell transplantation. TCRdb re-derived calls from the RT-PCR reads in MiXCR, one entry per CDR3 protein. The repertoire consists of about 110,000 distinct CDR3 sequences, with 35% occurring once and the leading ten covering around 27%. The sequencing sample was made of blood, either unsorted or a sorted T cell fraction (not recorded which). All receptors derive from a human donor who was either an allogeneic HSCT recipient or a stem cell or donor lymphocyte infusion donor (not recorded which). It is not recorded whose cells these are; they may come from a transplant donor. Both conserved end residues are trimmed from each CDR3. Fields, in order: V gene, J gene, CDR3 protein.

V gene: TRBV5-1; J gene: TRBJ1-1; CDR3 protein: ASSSPGNTEAF
V gene: TRBV4-3; J gene: TRBJ1-3; CDR3 protein: ASSPTFSGNTIY
V gene: TRBV5-1; J gene: TRBJ2-7; CDR3 protein: ASSLAATSSYEQY
V gene: TRBV24-1; J gene: TRBJ2-1; CDR3 protein: ATSDPNQNEQF
V gene: TRBV15; J gene: TRBJ2-1; CDR3 protein: ATSRNNEQF
V gene: TRBV12-3/TRBV12-4; J gene: TRBJ2-2; CDR3 protein: ASSFFQGGTGELF
V gene: TRBV27; J gene: TRBJ2-1; CDR3 protein: ASSVDRVSHNEQF
V gene: TRBV4-3; J gene: TRBJ1-5; CDR3 protein: ASSQDAHFGQPQH
V gene: TRBV20-1; J gene: TRBJ2-3; CDR3 protein: STGQVEDTQY
V gene: TRBV7-9; J gene: TRBJ2-7; CDR3 protein: ASRERRAMTYEQY
V gene: TRBV6-6; J gene: TRBJ2-3; CDR3 protein: ASSFGGRATDTQY
V gene: TRBV7-8; J gene: TRBJ1-5; CDR3 protein: ASSYSYRQPQH
V gene: TRBV27; J gene: TRBJ2-1; CDR3 protein: ASSSSRLAYNEQF
V gene: TRBV20-1; J gene: TRBJ2-3; CDR3 protein: SASRQAGDTQY
V gene: TRBV25-1; J gene: TRBJ2-3; CDR3 protein: ASSEYGTGSTDTQY
V gene: TRBV6-6; J gene: TRBJ1-2; CDR3 protein: ASSYRHPYGYT
V gene: TRBV6-5; J gene: TRBJ2-7; CDR3 protein: ASSYGTKYEQY
V gene: TRBV20-1; J gene: TRBJ1-1; CDR3 protein: SARPGLGNTEAF
V gene: TRBV20-1; J gene: TRBJ2-1; CDR3 protein: SARYPRGSYNEQF
V gene: TRBV7-8; J gene: TRBJ1-5; CDR3 protein: ASSHMGPQH
V gene: TRBV6-2/TRBV6-3; J gene: TRBJ2-7; CDR3 protein: ASSPGTSGNSYEQY
V gene: TRBV10-3; J gene: TRBJ2-7; CDR3 protein: AISTSGRISYEQY
V gene: TRBV11-3; J gene: TRBJ1-1; CDR3 protein: ASSLGRGRDTEAF
V gene: TRBV18; J gene: TRBJ2-3; CDR3 protein: ASSPTTGRTDTQY
V gene: TRBV21-1; J gene: TRBJ2-1; CDR3 protein: ASSKPGDEQF
V gene: TRBV12-3/TRBV12-4; J gene: TRBJ2-2; CDR3 protein: ASRQSSTGELF
V gene: TRBV5-1; J gene: TRBJ1-1; CDR3 protein: ASSALPMNTEAF
V gene: TRBV11-3; J gene: TRBJ1-1; CDR3 protein: ASSPGGFRGYEAF
V gene: TRBV5-6; J gene: TRBJ1-5; CDR3 protein: ASSLGINQPQH
V gene: TRBV2; J gene: TRBJ2-1; CDR3 protein: ASSEGRDASYNEQF
V gene: TRBV4-3; J gene: TRBJ1-1; CDR3 protein: ASSQVYGGGNTEAF
V gene: TRBV7-2; J gene: TRBJ2-5; CDR3 protein: ASSLGRPGSFGAQETQY
V gene: TRBV29-1; J gene: TRBJ2-3; CDR3 protein: SASGRAVDTQY
V gene: TRBV20-1; J gene: TRBJ1-1; CDR3 protein: SASRSQNTEAF
V gene: TRBV4-3; J gene: TRBJ1-2; CDR3 protein: ASSPWTGENYGYT
V gene: TRBV7-2; J gene: TRBJ1-6; CDR3 protein: ASNSAGYNSPLH
V gene: TRBV6-5; J gene: TRBJ2-7; CDR3 protein: ASRRQGITYEQY
V gene: TRBV6-5; J gene: TRBJ1-1; CDR3 protein: ASSWGQLNTEAF
V gene: TRBV7-9; J gene: TRBJ2-4; CDR3 protein: ASSPPMVGGPKNIQY
V gene: TRBV20-1; J gene: TRBJ2-3; CDR3 protein: SAGRQDPDTQY